A single sample is the source of the 18 T cell receptor beta chains below, sequenced in a study of shared clonotypes between healthy human individuals (dated by TCRdb to about 2020). Libraries were constructed by the immunoSEQ multiplex PCR assay. TCRdb provides this immuneACCESS table in a form limited to in-frame rearrangements. Some clones are lacking; in checked studies, under half of them reflect an unresolved V gene, and why the rest are absent is not known. The sample table holds some 2.4 million clones, of which roughly 93% were seen once. In total, the top ten clones hold approximately 0.37% of the sample. The sequenced sample consisted of naive CD4+ T cells from PBMCs. The label giving this sample's cell subset or site can be read as: CD45RA+ positively selected. Receptors originate from a man aged 18 to 29 in good health. Some clones in this sample may be carry-over from other donors' samples.

The sample holds one count of this clone. The V and J genes are TRBV11-2 and TRBJ2-3; no clear D. CDR3 length: 13 residues. V was trimmed by 5 bases and J by 1 base, leaving 7 bases between them. CDR1 is SGHAT and CDR2 is FQNNGV in the germline V gene. The CDR3 coding sequence is TGTGCCAGCAGCCAACATCGCACAGATACGCAGTATTTT. Amino acid sequence: CASSQHRTDTQYF.

The chain carries TRBV7-2 and TRBJ2-2; D may be TRBD2 (6 bases). The CDR3 spans 13 residues. Per the germline V gene, CDR1 is SGHTA and CDR2 is FQGNSA. V lost 5 bases to trimming and J lost 4 bases, with 8 bases between them. The CDR3 DNA sequence: TGTGCCAGCAGCCGGGGAGGCACCGGGGAGCTGTTTTTT. It translates to CASSRGGTGELFF.

The rearrangement uses TRBV6-5 and TRBJ2-7; D is undetermined. There are 15 residues in the CDR3. Trimming shortened V by 6 bases and J by 2 bases, and 17 bases separated the two germline ends. Germline CDR1 reads MNHEY; CDR2 reads SVGAGI. CDR3 sequence: CASSSKYPVTYEQYF. CDR3 DNA sequence: TGTGCCAGCAGCTCCAAGTATCCCGTTACCTACGAGCAGTACTTC.

The rearrangement links TRBV4-3 to TRBJ2-1, with D perhaps matching TRBD1 or TRBD2 (5 bases each). V was pared by 3 bases and J by 2 bases, with 11 bases between. The germline V gene encodes CDR1 LGHNA and CDR2 YSLEER. This CDR3 spans 15 amino acids. CDR3 nucleotide sequence: TGCGCCAGCAGCCAGCAGGGAGCGACCTACAATGAGCAGTTCTTC. Its translation is CASSQQGATYNEQFF.

V gene TRBV2 combines with J gene TRBJ1-1; no reliable D call. This CDR3 has 13 amino acids. Trimming removed 4 bases from V and 6 bases from J, with 12 bases in between. Germline CDR1 SNHLY, CDR2 FYNNEI. The CDR3 bases are TGTGCCAGCAGTGTAGGCGCAGGCTCTGAAGCTTTCTTT. Translating gives CASSVGAGSEAFF.

The chain combines TRBV5-4 with TRBJ2-7; D might be TRBD2 (6 bases). The CDR3 consists of 16 residues. V was trimmed by 3 bases and J by 6 bases, leaving 22 bases between them. Germline V CDR1 and CDR2: SGHNT, YYREEE (reference sequence). CDR3 DNA sequence: TGTGCCAGCAGCTCGAGGCCGGGACTGAATTTTTTCGAGCAGTACTTC. This translates into CASSSRPGLNFFEQYF.

The V call is TRBV6-5, the J call TRBJ1-3; D is perhaps TRBD1 (5 bases). There are 15 residues in the CDR3. Trimming shortened V by 8 bases and J by 2 bases, and 16 bases separated the two germline ends. In germline, CDR1 is MNHEY, CDR2 SVGAGI. CDR3 sequence reads: CASLTLGRAGNTIYF. In DNA, the CDR3 is TGTGCCAGCCTAACGCTGGGCAGGGCTGGAAACACCATATATTTT.

This chain connects TRBV9 to TRBJ2-3; 9 nucleotides agree with TRBD1. This CDR3 comprises 17 residues. CDR1 and CDR2 (germline): SGDLS, YYNGEE. V lost 3 bases and J lost 0; bases outside the gene matches: 8. The CDR3 bases are TGTGCCAGCAGCGCCCGCGCACAGGGGGCAAGCACAGATACGCAGTATTTT. Translation gives CASSARAQGASTDTQYF. Together with reference TRBV9 and TRBJ2-3, the CDR3 gives the full variable domain: DSGVTQTPKHLITATGQRVTLRCSPRSGDLSVYWYQQSLDQGLQFLIQYYNGEERAKGNILERFSAQQFPDLHSELNLSSLELGDSALYFCASSARAQGASTDTQYFGPGTRLTVL.

V and J are TRBV4-2 and TRBJ1-4, with D perhaps matching TRBD1 (5 bases). This CDR3 comprises 16 residues. CDR1 is LGHNA, CDR2 YNFKEQ, per germline. Trimming shortened V by 3 bases and J by 12 bases, and 23 bases separated the two germline ends. The CDR3 DNA reads TGTGCCAGCAGCCATTCCCGGACTGGCGCCGGGGGTGAACTGTTTTTT. Its translation is CASSHSRTGAGGELFF.

This chain uses TRBV6-5 with TRBJ1-2, with D uncertain. Looked up from germline, CDR1 is MNHEY and CDR2 is SVGAGI. The ends were cut back, 4 bases at V and 5 bases at J, with 5 bases in the middle. The length of the CDR3 is 11 residues. CDR3 protein: CASSFEYGYTF. CDR3 in DNA: TGTGCCAGCAGTTTTGAGTATGGCTACACCTTC.

The chain has TRBV29-1 and TRBJ2-5, with D unclear. TRBJ2-7 explains the end of the DNA better; the J call may be wrong. This CDR3 is 14 amino acids long. Germline assignment: CDR1 SQVTM and CDR2 ANQGSEA. The CDR3 nucleotides are TGCAGCGTTGGTTTTCGGCTCTCTTCCTACGAGCAGTACTTC. It yields the protein CSVGFRLSSYEQYF.

The rearrangement joins TRBV5-4 to TRBJ2-3; 9 bases match TRBD1. The germline V gene encodes CDR1 SGHNT and CDR2 YYREEE (reference sequence). The CDR3 loop spans 16 amino acids. V shed 0 bases and J 11 bases; nucleotides not matched to a gene: 13. CDR3 in DNA: TGTGCCAGCAGCTTGGCTGGACAGGGGTCCCCGGGCGGGCAGTATTTT. Translation: CASSLAGQGSPGGQYF.

This chain connects TRBV11-1 to TRBJ2-5; 10 bases fit TRBD1. This CDR3 spans 15 amino acids. Germline V gene sequence: CDR1 SGHAT, CDR2 FQDESV (reference sequence). Trimming cost V 5 bases and J 0 bases; bases outside gene matches: 3. This CDR3 is CASSGGTGDQETQYF. The CDR3 nucleotides read TGTGCCAGCAGCGGCGGGACAGGGGACCAAGAGACCCAGTACTTC.

This clone was counted a single time. This sequence joins TRBV28 and TRBJ2-1; TRBD1 matches at 8 bases. V dropped 2 bases and J dropped 4; count of bases not matched to a gene: 4. CDR3 length: 15 amino acids. Per germline, CDR1 MDHEN and CDR2 SYDVKM. Written as DNA, the CDR3 is TGTGCCAGCAGTTTAGGGACAGGTCGATACAATGAGCAGTTCTTC. Translating it yields CASSLGTGRYNEQFF.

The chain combines TRBV7-9 with TRBJ2-7, with D uncertain. Looked up from germline, CDR1 is SEHNR and CDR2 is FQNEAQ (reference sequence). This CDR3 has 17 residues. V was shortened by 5 bases and J by 2 bases, with 22 bases between the two germline ends. CDR3 sequence reads: CASSPRRMETDAYEQYF. For the CDR3, the DNA is TGTGCCAGCAGCCCCAGAAGGATGGAAACTGACGCCTACGAGCAGTACTTC.

The rearrangement links TRBV10-2 to TRBJ2-1; 14 bases are a match to TRBD2. The germline gives CDR1 WSHSY, CDR2 SAAADI. Trimming cost V 5 bases and J 10 bases; bases outside gene matches: 4. The CDR3 covers 14 residues. The CDR3: CASSPTSGRGEQFF. The CDR3 coding sequence is TGCGCCAGCAGTCCGACTAGCGGGAGGGGGGAGCAGTTCTTC.

The DNA of the CDR3 is TGCGCCAGCACTGCCGCGGGCGGGGGCTATGGCTACACCTTC. This sequence encodes CASTAAGGGYGYTF. V gene TRBV5-1 combines with J gene TRBJ1-2, with D perhaps matching TRBD1 (5 bases). The length of the CDR3 is 14 residues. The V gene lost 6 bases and the J gene lost 4 bases, with 16 bases spanning the gap. Germline loops: CDR1 SGHRS, CDR2 YFSETQ.

This chain uses TRBV11-3 with TRBJ2-1; TRBD2 matches at 9 bases. Germline V CDR1 and CDR2: SGHNT, YENEEA. V lost 1 base to trimming and J lost 5 bases; unmatched junction nucleotides: 15. The CDR3 runs 19 residues. The CDR3 DNA reads as TGTGCCAGCAGCTTAGGCCACCCCCCACTAGCGGGCGGACACAATGAGCAGTTCTTC. It encodes CASSLGHPPLAGGHNEQFF.